The TCR beta chain described here comes from a study of CD8+ T cells in alopecia areata. The wider study: Patients remained on tofacitinib for 6 to 18 months and then went 6 months without it.

Following RNA extraction, reverse transcription yielded cDNA that acted as the sequencing template. Clones were read by immunoSEQ multiplex PCR, and TCRdb kept only the in-frame ones, dropping some. Of 150,000 to 190,000 clones listed, 40% to 60% are singletons. The V and J ends lost 5 bases and 1 base respectively, with 3 bases between them. Germline V gives CDR1 SGHTA, CDR2 FQGNSA. CDR3 length equals 12 residues. This clone occurred a few times. The chain couples TRBV7-2 to TRBJ2-1; D gene uncertain. The sample consisted of CD8+ T cells sorted from blood, taken at week 0. The receptor was derived from a human donor with alopecia areata. CDR3: CASSPSYNEQFF. Written as DNA, the CDR3 is TGTGCCAGCAGCCCTTCCTACAATGAGCAGTTCTTC.